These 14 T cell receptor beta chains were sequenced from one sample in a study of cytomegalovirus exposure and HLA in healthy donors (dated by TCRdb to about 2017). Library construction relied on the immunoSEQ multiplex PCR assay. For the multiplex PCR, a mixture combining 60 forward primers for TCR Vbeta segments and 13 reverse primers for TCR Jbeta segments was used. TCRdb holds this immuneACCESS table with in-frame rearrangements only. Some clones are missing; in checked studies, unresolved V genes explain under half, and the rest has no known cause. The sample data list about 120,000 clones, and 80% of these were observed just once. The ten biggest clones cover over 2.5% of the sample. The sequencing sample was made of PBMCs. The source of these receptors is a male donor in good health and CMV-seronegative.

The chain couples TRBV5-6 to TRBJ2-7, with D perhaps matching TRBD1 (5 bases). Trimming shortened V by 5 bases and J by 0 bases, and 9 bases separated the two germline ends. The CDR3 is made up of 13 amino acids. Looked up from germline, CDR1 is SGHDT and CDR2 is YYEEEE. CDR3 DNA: TGTGCCAGCAGGCGACAGTTCTCCTACGAGCAGTACTTC. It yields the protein CASRRQFSYEQYF. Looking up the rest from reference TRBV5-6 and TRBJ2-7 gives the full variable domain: DAGVTQSPTHLIKTRGQQVTLRCSPKSGHDTVSWYQQALGQGPQFIFQYYEEEERQRGNFPDRFSGHQFPNYSSELNVNALLLGDSALYLCASRRQFSYEQYFGPGTRLTVT.

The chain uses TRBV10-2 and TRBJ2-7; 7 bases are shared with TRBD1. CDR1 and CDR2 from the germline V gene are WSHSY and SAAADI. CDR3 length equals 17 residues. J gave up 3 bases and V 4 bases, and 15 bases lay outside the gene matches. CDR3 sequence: CASSAWGRQGKDYEQYF. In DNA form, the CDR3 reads TGCGCCAGCAGTGCTTGGGGTAGACAGGGTAAAGACTACGAGCAGTACTTC.

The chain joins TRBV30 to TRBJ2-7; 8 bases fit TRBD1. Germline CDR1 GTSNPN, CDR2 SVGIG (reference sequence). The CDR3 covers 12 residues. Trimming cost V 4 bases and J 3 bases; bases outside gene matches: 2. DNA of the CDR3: TGTGCCTGGATCGGACAGGGCTACGAGCAGTACTTC. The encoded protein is CAWIGQGYEQYF.

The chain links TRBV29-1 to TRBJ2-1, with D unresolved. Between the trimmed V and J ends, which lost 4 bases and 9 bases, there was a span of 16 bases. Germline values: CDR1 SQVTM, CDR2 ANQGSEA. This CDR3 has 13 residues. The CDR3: CSVVPVGRSEQFF. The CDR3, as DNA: TGCAGCGTTGTCCCCGTTGGGCGAAGTGAGCAGTTCTTC.

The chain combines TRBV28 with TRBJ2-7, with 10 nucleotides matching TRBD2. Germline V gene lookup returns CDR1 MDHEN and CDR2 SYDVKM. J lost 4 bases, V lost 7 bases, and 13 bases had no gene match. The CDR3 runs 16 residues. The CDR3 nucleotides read TGTGCCAGCACCTACGATTCAGCGGGGGGGCCTTACGAGCAGTACTTC. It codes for CASTYDSAGGPYEQYF.

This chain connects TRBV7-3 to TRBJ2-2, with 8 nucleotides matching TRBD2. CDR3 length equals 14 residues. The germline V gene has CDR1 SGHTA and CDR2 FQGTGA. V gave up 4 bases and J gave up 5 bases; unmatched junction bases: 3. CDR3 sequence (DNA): TGTGCCAGCAGCTCTGCTAGCGGGACCGGGGAGCTGTTTTTT. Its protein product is CASSSASGTGELFF. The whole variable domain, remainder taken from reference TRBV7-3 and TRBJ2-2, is GAGVSQTPSNKVTEKGKYVELRCDPISGHTALYWYRQSLGQGPEFLIYFQGTGAADDSGLPNDRFFAVRPEGSVSTLKIQRTERGDSAVYLCASSSASGTGELFFGEGSRLTVL.

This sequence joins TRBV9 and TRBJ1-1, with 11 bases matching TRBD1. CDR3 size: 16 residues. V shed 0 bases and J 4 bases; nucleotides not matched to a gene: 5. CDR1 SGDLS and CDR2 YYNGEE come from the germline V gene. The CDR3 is CASSVGSGTGGTEAFF. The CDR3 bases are TGTGCCAGCAGCGTAGGGTCTGGGACAGGGGGCACTGAAGCTTTCTTT.

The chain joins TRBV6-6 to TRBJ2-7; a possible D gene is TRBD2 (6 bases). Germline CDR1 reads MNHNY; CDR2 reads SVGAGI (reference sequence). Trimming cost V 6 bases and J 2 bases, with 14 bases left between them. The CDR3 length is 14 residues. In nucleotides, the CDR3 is TGTGCCAGCAGCCTCAGCCCGGGAGCCTACGAGCAGTACTTC. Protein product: CASSLSPGAYEQYF.

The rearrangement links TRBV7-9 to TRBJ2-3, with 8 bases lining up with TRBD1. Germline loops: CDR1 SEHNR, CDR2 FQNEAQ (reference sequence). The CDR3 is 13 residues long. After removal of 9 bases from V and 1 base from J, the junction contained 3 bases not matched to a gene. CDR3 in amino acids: CARQDRGTDTQYF. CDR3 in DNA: TGTGCCAGGCAGGACAGGGGCACAGATACGCAGTATTTT.

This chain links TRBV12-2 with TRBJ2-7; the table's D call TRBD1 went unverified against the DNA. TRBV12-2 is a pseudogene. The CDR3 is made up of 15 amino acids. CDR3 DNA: TGTGCAAGTCGCTTAGTCCGGACAGGGATCCACGAGCAGTACTTC. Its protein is CASRLVRTGIHEQYF.

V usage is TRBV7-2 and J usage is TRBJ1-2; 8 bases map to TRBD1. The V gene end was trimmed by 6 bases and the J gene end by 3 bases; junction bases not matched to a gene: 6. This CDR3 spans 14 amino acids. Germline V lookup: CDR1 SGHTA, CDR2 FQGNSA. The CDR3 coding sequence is TGTGCCAGCAGTGCTCAGGGGGCCGACTATGGCTACACCTTC. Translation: CASSAQGADYGYTF.

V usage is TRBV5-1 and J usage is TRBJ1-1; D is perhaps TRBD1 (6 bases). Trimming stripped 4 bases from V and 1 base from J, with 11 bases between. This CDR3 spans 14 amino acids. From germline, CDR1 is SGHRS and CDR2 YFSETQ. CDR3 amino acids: CASSEQGSNTEAFF. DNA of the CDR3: TGCGCCAGCAGCGAACAGGGTTCGAACACTGAAGCTTTCTTT. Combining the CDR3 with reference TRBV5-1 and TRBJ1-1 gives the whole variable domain KAGVTQTPRYLIKTRGQQVTLSCSPISGHRSVSWYQQTPGQGLQFLFEYFSETQRNKGNFPGRFSGRQFSNSRSEMNVSTLELGDSALYLCASSEQGSNTEAFFGQGTRLTVV.

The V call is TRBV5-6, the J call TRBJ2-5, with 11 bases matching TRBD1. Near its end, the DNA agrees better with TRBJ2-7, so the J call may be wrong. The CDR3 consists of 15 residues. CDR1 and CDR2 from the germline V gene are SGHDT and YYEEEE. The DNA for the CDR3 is TGTGCCAGCAGCGGACAGGGGGCGCTTGGATACGAGCAGTACTTC. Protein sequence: CASSGQGALGYEQYF.

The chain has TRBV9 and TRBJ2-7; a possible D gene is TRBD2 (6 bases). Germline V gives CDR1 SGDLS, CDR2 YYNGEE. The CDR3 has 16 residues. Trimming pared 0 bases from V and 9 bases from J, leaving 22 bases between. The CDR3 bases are TGTGCCAGCAGCGTAGGGGGAATCGGGGCTAGCGTTGTGCAGTACTTC. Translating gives CASSVGGIGASVVQYF.